What follows is one T cell receptor (beta chain) and its context. No antigen is known for it. These data belong to a study of CD4 T cells in relation to SARS-CoV-2 and coronaviruses. Study-wide results and limits: Culture-expanded clones reflect memory recall rather than primary priming during culture. In around 67% of donors, memory CD4+ clonotypes crossrecognized SARS-CoV-2 and at least one common cold coronavirus spike.

Before the COVID-19 pandemic, during about 2011-2019, CD4+ T cells were taken from unexposed donors. Naive and memory CD4+ T cells were separated from cryopreserved PBMCs. Deep TCR-beta sequencing used DNA from uncultured naive and memory CD4+ T cells. The table came from immunoSEQ multiplex PCR; TCRdb's copy has only in-frame clones and leaves some out. The sample lists some 65,000 clones, around 87% seen once, with 1.6% in the top ten. V lost 2 bases and J 5 bases, leaving 13 bases between the germline ends. The CDR3 consists of 14 residues. Germline CDR1 LGHDT, CDR2 YNNKEL (reference sequence). This sequence was found in a human donor in good health. The sample was memory CD4+ T cells from PBMCs. The rearrangement uses TRBV3-1 (or the pseudogene TRBV3-2) and TRBJ2-7; possible D gene TRBD2, 5 bases. The CDR3: CASSQRRVGDEQYF. The DNA for the CDR3 is TGTGCCAGCAGCCAACGACGGGTCGGGGACGAGCAGTACTTC.